These 9 T cell receptor beta chains were all obtained from the same sample, sequenced in a study of control samples from healthy donors and cancer patients. Using immunoSEQ multiplex PCR, the repertoire was profiled, and TCRdb retains in-frame clones only, with some absent. The sample has 150,000 or so clones, about 94% seen once; the top ten hold over 4%. The sample comprised blood. The receptor set was obtained from a woman aged 55-69 years in good health.

This clone was seen once. This chain connects TRBV7-9 to TRBJ1-2; 8 nucleotides match TRBD1. Germline values: CDR1 SEHNR, CDR2 FQNEAQ (reference sequence). The CDR3 length is 10 residues. The CDR3 region is CGTGGNGYTF. DNA of the CDR3: TGTGGAACAGGGGGTAATGGCTACACCTTC.

The chain uses TRBV27 and TRBJ1-3; D may be TRBD1 (5 bases). Germline V lookup: CDR1 MNHEY, CDR2 SMNVEV (reference sequence). Trimming left V 5 bases short and J 0 bases short, with 32 bases between. This CDR3 spans 22 amino acids. CDR3 nucleotides: TGTGCCAGCAGTGGACCCCCGGGGGTAAACCACCCTCCGGACGACTCTGGAAACACCATATATTTT. Amino acids: CASSGPPGVNHPPDDSGNTIYF.

The genes are TRBV7-9 and TRBJ1-4; TRBD1 agrees at 11 bases. In germline, CDR1 is SEHNR, CDR2 FQNEAQ (reference sequence). The CDR3 extends over 14 amino acids. V was pared by 5 bases and J by 8 bases, with 4 bases of the junction left unmatched. The CDR3 protein is CASSRDRGGEKLFF. DNA of the CDR3: TGTGCCAGCAGCCGGGACAGGGGGGGAGAAAAACTGTTTTTT.

The CDR3 DNA is TGTGCCAGCAGCCAAGAGGGGACAGGGTTGACTGAAGCTTTCTTT. It codes for CASSQEGTGLTEAFF. The V call is TRBV3-1 (or the pseudogene TRBV3-2), the J call TRBJ1-1; 9 bases are shared with TRBD1. The CDR3 has 15 amino acids. The trim removed 0 bases at V and 5 bases at J, leaving 4 bases unmatched. Germline values: CDR1 LGHDT, CDR2 YNNKEL (reference sequence).

The chain couples TRBV5-1 to TRBJ1-2, with TRBD1 identical over 8 bases. The germline CDR1 and CDR2 sequences are SGHRS and YFSETQ. Germline trimming cut 0 bases from V and 2 bases from J; bases unmatched to any gene: 0. CDR3 length equals 14 residues. CDR3 nucleotide sequence: TGCGCCAGCAGCTTGGGGGACAGGAACTATGGCTACACCTTC. Translated, it gives CASSLGDRNYGYTF.

This clone showed up just once. The chain combines TRBV7-9 with TRBJ1-2, with D unresolved. The germline gives CDR1 SEHNR, CDR2 FQNEAQ (reference sequence). The V end was cut by 3 bases, the J end by 7 bases, with 15 bases between. The CDR3 extends over 14 amino acids. As DNA, the CDR3 is TGTGCCAGCAGCTTTAGCACTGCGGGTGGTGGCTACACCTTC. This sequence encodes CASSFSTAGGGYTF.

V is TRBV6-5 and J is TRBJ1-4; D not certain. V was clipped by 2 bases and J by 5 bases, with 12 bases between them. Per germline, CDR1 MNHEY and CDR2 SVGAGI. The CDR3 has 15 amino acids. DNA for the CDR3: TGTGCCAGCAGTTACCCACAGCGGAAAAATGAAAAACTGTTTTTT. Its protein product is CASSYPQRKNEKLFF.

This chain joins TRBV6-5 and TRBJ2-2, with 14 bases identical to TRBD2. V lost 0 bases to trimming and J lost 6 bases; unmatched junction nucleotides: 0. Germline V gene lookup returns CDR1 MNHEY and CDR2 SVGAGI. This CDR3 comprises 16 residues. The CDR3 bases are TGTGCCAGCAGTTACTCGACTAGCGGGGGGGCCGGGGAGCTGTTTTTT. Translating gives CASSYSTSGGAGELFF.

V gene TRBV6-6 combines with J gene TRBJ2-7, with 10 nucleotides matching TRBD2. V dropped 6 bases and J dropped 1; count of bases not matched to a gene: 6. Germline V gives CDR1 MNHNY, CDR2 SVGAGI (reference sequence). The CDR3 loop spans 15 amino acids. DNA of the CDR3: TGTGCCAGCAGGCTTACTAGCGGGGTGTCCTACGAGCAGTACTTC. It is translated as CASRLTSGVSYEQYF.